The 17 T cell receptor beta chains below all came from one sample that was sequenced in a study of blood T cells in healthy people across ages (dated by TCRdb to the mid-2010s). The library was built by means of 5' RACE. The reads were generated on an Illumina HiSeq 2500. A second PCR of roughly 6 to 11 cycles was run with a J-beta primer mix and a sample-barcoded 5' primer. TCRdb cleaned the public reads at Q25 with fastp, built clones with MiXCR and kept in-frame beta chains. Duplicate CDR3 protein sequences are folded into a single record with the most common DNA and genes. For this sample there are over a million distinct CDR3 sequences; 35% to 45% appear just once. The ten largest clones capture approximately 4% of the sample. The sequencing sample was made of blood. All receptors derive from a woman aged 18 to 35 in good health.

The table lists this clonotype with many counts. This chain links TRBV5-1 with TRBJ2-7; 9 nucleotides align to TRBD1. This CDR3 comprises 14 residues. Germline assignment: CDR1 SGHRS and CDR2 YFSETQ. V lost 2 bases, J lost 2 bases, and 2 bases stayed unmatched. In nucleotides, the CDR3 is TGCGCCAGCAGCTTAGGGGACAGGGCCTACGAGCAGTACTTC. Protein product: CASSLGDRAYEQYF. Complete variable domain (other parts from reference TRBV5-1 and TRBJ2-7): KAGVTQTPRYLIKTRGQQVTLSCSPISGHRSVSWYQQTPGQGLQFLFEYFSETQRNKGNFPGRFSGRQFSNSRSEMNVSTLELGDSALYLCASSLGDRAYEQYFGPGTRLTVT.

This clonotype was recorded a few times. CDR3 DNA sequence: TGCAGTGCTTACGGGGCCTACTACAATGAGCAGTTCTTC. Its translation is CSAYGAYYNEQFF. The chain carries TRBV20-1 and TRBJ2-1; D assignment may be TRBD1 or TRBD2 (5 bases each). The V end was cut by 5 bases, the J end by 3 bases, with 11 bases between. Germline V gene sequence: CDR1 DFQATT, CDR2 SNEGSKA (reference sequence). This CDR3 region has 13 residues.

V is TRBV13 and J is TRBJ2-1, with 8 bases lining up with TRBD2. CDR1 is PRHDT and CDR2 is FYEKMQ in the germline V gene (reference sequence). With 1 base clipped from V and 7 bases from J, the junction kept 9 bases outside the gene matches. CDR3 length: 16 amino acids. Here the CDR3 reads CASSLEGLGVRNEQFF. CDR3 nucleotide sequence: TGTGCCAGCAGCTTAGAGGGACTAGGAGTGCGGAATGAGCAGTTCTTC.

In this sample, this clonotype turned up a few times. This rearrangement joins TRBV7-9 to TRBJ2-3, with 7 bases matching TRBD1. This CDR3 contains 17 residues. Germline values: CDR1 SEHNR, CDR2 FQNEAQ (reference sequence). The ends lost 5 bases at V and 3 bases at J; junction bases unmatched: 14. CDR3 nucleotide sequence: TGTGCCAGCAGCCCCGGGGACAGTCTAGCTCTAACAGATACGCAGTATTTT. The encoded protein is CASSPGDSLALTDTQYF.

The genes are TRBV29-1 and TRBJ2-3, with TRBD2 identical over 7 bases. Germline assignment: CDR1 SQVTM and CDR2 ANQGSEA. The CDR3 runs 13 residues. The trim removed 3 bases at V and 5 bases at J, leaving 5 bases unmatched. CDR3 region: CSVELAAGDTQYF. The CDR3 region has the DNA TGCAGCGTTGAGCTAGCGGCGGGAGATACGCAGTATTTT.

This chain connects TRBV12-3 or TRBV12-4 to TRBJ2-5; 7 nucleotides line up with TRBD2. Near its end, the DNA agrees better with TRBJ2-7, so the J call may be wrong. The CDR3 is made up of 18 amino acids. CDR3 nucleotide sequence: TGTGCCAGCAGTTTATCGGCTAGCGGAGGATCATATGCCTACGAGCAGTACTTC. It codes for CASSLSASGGSYAYEQYF.

This clonotype was counted between two and nine times. The chain is built from TRBV3-1 and TRBJ2-7, with 9 bases aligning to TRBD1. Trimming at V came to 4 bases and at J to 6 bases, leaving 13 bases not matched to a gene. Germline-derived CDR1 and CDR2 are LGHDT and YNNKEL (reference sequence). The CDR3 runs 16 residues. The CDR3 region is CASSLLPDRGSLEQYF. Written as DNA, the CDR3 is TGTGCCAGCAGCCTCCTTCCCGACAGGGGGTCGCTCGAGCAGTACTTC.

The CDR3 sequence is CASSDLPGLNYEQYF. In nucleotides, the CDR3 is TGTGCCAGCAGTGACCTTCCGGGACTTAACTACGAGCAGTACTTC. This chain links TRBV6-1 with TRBJ2-7, with TRBD2 as a possible D gene (6 bases). This CDR3 has 15 residues. V was trimmed by 3 bases and J by 3 bases, leaving 15 bases between them. Germline lookup yields CDR1 MNHNS and CDR2 SASEGT.

This clonotype was picked up a small number of times. The chain recombines TRBV28 with TRBJ2-1; D gene unclear. This CDR3 contains 12 residues. With 2 bases removed from V and 10 bases from J, the gap between germline ends came to 9 bases. Germline values: CDR1 MDHEN, CDR2 SYDVKM. This CDR3 is CASSLAQLEQFF. The DNA of the CDR3 is TGTGCCAGCAGTTTAGCGCAGTTGGAGCAGTTCTTC.

This clonotype was picked up a small number of times. This chain uses TRBV18 with TRBJ2-5; D not resolved. Trimming stripped 2 bases from V and 1 base from J, with 5 bases between. The CDR3 runs 13 residues. The germline V gene has CDR1 KGHSH and CDR2 LQKENI. For the CDR3, the DNA is TGTGCCAGCTCACCAGACGCCCAAGAGACCCAGTACTTC. Its translation: CASSPDAQETQYF.

This chain uses TRBV20-1 with TRBJ2-1; 7 positions match TRBD2. V trimming: 3 bases; J trimming: 3 bases; junction bases outside the gene matches: 17. Germline-derived CDR1 and CDR2 are DFQATT and SNEGSKA (reference sequence). The CDR3 runs 18 residues. The CDR3 DNA follows: TGCAGTGCTAGGGGGGGGAGACCCTCCTCCGTTTTCTACAATGAGCAGTTCTTC. It yields the protein CSARGGRPSSVFYNEQFF.

This clonotype was observed a few times. V and J are TRBV4-1 and TRBJ1-4, with 10 bases matching TRBD1. Germline loops: CDR1 MGHRA, CDR2 YSYEKL. V lost 1 base, J lost 7 bases, and 3 bases stayed unmatched. This CDR3 is 15 amino acids long. CDR3 region: CASSQGQGASEKLFF. DNA of the CDR3: TGCGCCAGCAGCCAAGGACAGGGGGCATCTGAAAAACTGTTTTTT.

This clonotype was detected only a few times. The chain combines TRBV7-2 with TRBJ1-2; 7 bases align to TRBD1. Germline CDR1 and CDR2: SGHTA and FQGNSA. The CDR3 is made up of 14 amino acids. With 0 bases clipped from V and 8 bases from J, the junction kept 6 bases outside the gene matches. CDR3: CASSLAAGTEGYTF. The CDR3 bases are TGTGCCAGCAGCTTAGCGGCAGGGACAGAGGGCTACACCTTC.

On this clonotype itself: The junction does not match germline at one end; this may be a read error. The chain carries TRBV6-2 or TRBV6-3 and TRBJ1-4, with D unresolved. Germline lookup yields CDR1 MNHEY and CDR2 SVGEGT. This CDR3 spans 19 amino acids. Here the CDR3 reads CASSAVGLSDQTTNEKPFF. The CDR3 DNA follows: TGTGCCAGCAGTGCCGTCGGGTTGTCGGATCAGACAACTAATGAAAAACCGTTTTTT.

The V gene is TRBV3-1, the J gene TRBJ2-7, with D hard to call. Germline lookup yields CDR1 LGHDT and CDR2 YNNKEL (reference sequence). There are 13 residues in the CDR3. The V and J ends lost 2 bases and 3 bases respectively, with 8 bases between them. This CDR3 reads CASSQKSNYEQYF. CDR3 DNA: TGTGCCAGCAGCCAAAAGTCTAACTACGAGCAGTACTTC.

Many counts were recorded for this clonotype. V gene TRBV29-1 combines with J gene TRBJ2-3, with a possible D match to TRBD1 (6 bases). Trimming removed 3 bases from V and 2 bases from J, with 9 bases in between. From germline, CDR1 is SQVTM and CDR2 ANQGSEA. The CDR3 loop spans 13 amino acids. The CDR3 is CSVETGATDTQYF. Written as DNA, the CDR3 is TGCAGCGTTGAGACAGGAGCCACAGATACGCAGTATTTT.

CDR3 protein: CASSFEGSSYEQYF. The CDR3 DNA sequence: TGTGCCAGCAGTTTCGAAGGATCCTCCTACGAGCAGTACTTC. The chain is built from TRBV27 and TRBJ2-7; D remains ambiguous. Germline CDR1 and CDR2: MNHEY and SMNVEV (reference sequence). This CDR3 region has 14 residues. V lost 3 bases and J lost 0, with 9 bases in between.